Here is one T cell receptor beta chain with its context. Antigen unknown. The data stem from a study of cytomegalovirus exposure and HLA in healthy donors. At the level of the study: The roughly 120 validation repertoires matched the approximately 670 first-cohort repertoires in platform, a later analysis reported. General study findings and limits: As confirmed in vitro, a few CMV-associated chains were specific for CMV antigens. The investigators catalogued 164 TCR beta chains as cytomegalovirus-associated. Most TCRs appeared rarely, but some public TCRs recurred in many donors.

Profiling relied on immunoSEQ multiplex PCR, and the TCRdb table lists in-frame clones only, not all of them. Of 100,000 to 150,000 clones listed, approximately 90% are singletons. The sample was PBMCs. The TCR sequence derives from a woman between 18 and 29 years old in good health and CMV-seronegative.

Here the CDR3 reads CASSQGQTYEQYF. Here the CDR3 DNA reads TGTGCCAGCAGCCAAGGGCAGACCTACGAGCAGTACTTC. V is TRBV14 and J is TRBJ2-7; D gene unclear. Germline values: CDR1 SGHDN, CDR2 FVKESK. This CDR3 is 13 amino acids long. V lost 1 base to trimming and J lost 2 bases, with 6 bases between them.